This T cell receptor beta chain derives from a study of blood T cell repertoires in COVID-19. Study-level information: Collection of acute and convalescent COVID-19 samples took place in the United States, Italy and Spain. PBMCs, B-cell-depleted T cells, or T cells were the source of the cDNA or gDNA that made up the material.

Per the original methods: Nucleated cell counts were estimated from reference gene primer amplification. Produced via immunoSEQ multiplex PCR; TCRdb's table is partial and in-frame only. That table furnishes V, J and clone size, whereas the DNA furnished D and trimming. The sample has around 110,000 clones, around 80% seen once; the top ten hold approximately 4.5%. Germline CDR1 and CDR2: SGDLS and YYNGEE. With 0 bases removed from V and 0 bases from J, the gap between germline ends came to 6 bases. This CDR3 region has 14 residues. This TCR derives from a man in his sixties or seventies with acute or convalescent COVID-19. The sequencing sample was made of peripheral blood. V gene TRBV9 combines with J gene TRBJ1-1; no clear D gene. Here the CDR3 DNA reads TGTGCCAGCAGCGTAGACCCGGTGAACACTGAAGCTTTCTTT. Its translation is CASSVDPVNTEAFF.